The rows below give T cell receptor beta chains drawn from one sample of a study of blood T cell repertoires in COVID-19. Only in-frame clones appear in the TCRdb table, and some are missing; sequencing was by immunoSEQ multiplex PCR. The table records roughly 300,000 clones, about 89% of them present only once. Sequencing was done on a sample of peripheral blood. These receptors were collected from a woman in her 40s who had recovered from COVID-19. The CDR3 runs from the conserved cysteine through the conserved F or W. A D gene is named only where the DNA matches it firmly. Rows give clone size only sometimes, using once, few, many, or a class for an expanded clone.

size	V	D	J	length	CDR3	DNA
NA	TRBV5-4	NA	TRBJ2-7	16	CASSDDRKRSTGEQYF	TGTGCCAGCAGCGACGACAGGAAAAGATCGACAGGCGAGCAGTACTTC
once	TRBV19	TRBD1	TRBJ2-7	14	CASSLRDRDHEQYF	TGTGCCAGTAGCCTCCGGGACAGGGACCACGAGCAGTACTTC
NA	TRBV9	NA	TRBJ1-1	14	CASSVNLQATEAFF	TGTGCCAGCAGCGTAAACTTGCAGGCCACTGAAGCTTTCTTT
NA	TRBV18	TRBD2	TRBJ2-1	14	CASSAGTRYSEQFF	TGTGCCAGCTCGGCCGGGACTAGGTATAGTGAGCAGTTCTTC
NA	TRBV30	NA	TRBJ1-1	11	CAYQGNTEAFF	TGTGCCTATCAGGGGAACACTGAAGCTTTCTTT
NA	TRBV6-6	NA	TRBJ1-2	14	CASSGPVGHYGYTF	TGTGCCAGCAGTGGCCCAGTGGGCCACTATGGCTACACCTTC
few	TRBV6-5	NA	TRBJ1-6	15	CASSYLIGADSPLHF	TGTGCCAGCAGTTACCTTATCGGTGCTGATTCACCCCTCCACTTT
NA	TRBV6-5	NA	TRBJ2-7	14	CATAGSRGYYEQYF	TGTGCCACCGCGGGATCTAGGGGATACTACGAGCAGTACTTC
NA	TRBV5-6	TRBD2	TRBJ2-2	16	CASSFWEGGDTGELFF	TGTGCCAGCAGCTTCTGGGAGGGCGGGGACACCGGGGAGCTGTTTTTT
once	TRBV5-6	TRBD1	TRBJ1-5	17	CASSSIQGAVGNQPQHF	TGTGCCAGCAGCTCTATTCAGGGGGCAGTAGGCAATCAGCCCCAGCATTTT
NA	TRBV11-2	TRBD2	TRBJ2-3	14	CASSPSGVTDTQYF	TGTGCCAGCAGCCCTAGCGGGGTCACAGATACGCAGTATTTT
NA	TRBV7-2	NA	TRBJ1-2	14	CASSPILGPYGYTF	TGTGCCAGCAGCCCTATTCTGGGCCCCTATGGCTACACCTTC
few	TRBV11-2	TRBD2	TRBJ2-5	14	CASSWTSGEETQYF	TGTGCCAGCAGCTGGACTAGCGGTGAAGAGACCCAGTACTTC
NA	TRBV6-2/TRBV6-3	NA	TRBJ2-6	18	CASSILPGALSGANVLTF	TGTGCCAGCAGTATCTTGCCAGGGGCCCTCTCTGGGGCCAACGTCCTGACTTTC
NA	TRBV9	NA	TRBJ2-4	14	CASSVSLAKNIQYF	TGTGCCAGCAGCGTCTCTCTAGCCAAAAACATTCAGTACTTC
NA	TRBV3-1/TRBV3-2	NA	TRBJ1-1	14	CASSQYGPNTEAFF	TGTGCCAGCAGCCAATATGGGCCGAACACTGAAGCTTTCTTT
NA	TRBV7-9	TRBD1	TRBJ2-5	14	CASSLGGTAETQYF	TGTGCCAGCAGCTTAGGGGGGACAGCAGAGACCCAGTACTTC
NA	TRBV6-5	NA	TRBJ1-5	14	CASRLGPGGQPQHF	TGTGCCAGTCGACTCGGTCCCGGGGGTCAGCCCCAGCATTTT
NA	TRBV6-6	TRBD1	TRBJ1-4	15	CATTWTGGVNEKLFF	TGTGCCACGACGTGGACAGGGGGGGTAAATGAAAAACTGTTTTTT
NA	TRBV4-2	NA	TRBJ2-7	13	CAVGRGVPYEQYF	TGTGCCGTCGGGCGGGGCGTACCCTACGAGCAGTACTTC
once	TRBV2	NA	TRBJ2-1	14	CASILGGPYNEQFF	TGTGCCAGCATTCTCGGGGGTCCCTACAATGAGCAGTTCTTC
NA	TRBV18	TRBD1	TRBJ1-1	14	CASSQGQPNTEAFF	TGTGCCAGCTCACAGGGACAGCCGAACACTGAAGCTTTCTTT
NA	TRBV6-5	NA	TRBJ1-3	13	CASRQGRENTIYF	TGTGCCAGCAGACAGGGAAGAGAAAACACCATATATTTT
NA	TRBV5-6	TRBD2	TRBJ2-3	15	CASSLPSGGTDTQYF	TGTGCCAGCAGCTTGCCTAGCGGGGGAACAGATACGCAGTATTTT
NA	TRBV6-6	NA	TRBJ1-3	15	CASRRDGGSGNTIYF	TGTGCCAGCAGGAGGGACGGGGGCTCTGGAAACACCATATATTTT
NA	TRBV7-2	TRBD2	TRBJ2-3	15	CASSWTSGGTDTQYF	TGTGCCAGCAGTTGGACTAGCGGGGGCACAGATACGCAGTATTTT
NA	TRBV10-2	TRBD1	TRBJ1-6	17	CASSYGQASSYNSPLHF	TGCGCCAGCAGTTACGGACAGGCGAGCTCCTATAATTCACCCCTCCACTTT
NA	TRBV7-9	TRBD2	TRBJ2-3	15	CASSAASGGQDTQYF	TGTGCCAGCAGCGCCGCTAGCGGGGGCCAGGATACGCAGTATTTT
NA	TRBV18	TRBD2	TRBJ2-3	12	CASSPPGGTQYF	TGTGCCAGCTCACCACCGGGGGGGACGCAGTATTTT
NA	TRBV6-1	NA	TRBJ1-1	13	CASSEVMNTEAFF	TGTGCCAGCAGTGAAGTCATGAACACTGAAGCTTTCTTT
NA	TRBV5-4	NA	TRBJ1-1	14	CASSLVGQYTEAFF	TGTGCCAGCAGCTTGGTGGGGCAGTACACTGAAGCTTTCTTT
once	TRBV6-4	NA	TRBJ1-5	13	CASSRSLNQPQHF	TGTGCCAGCAGTAGGAGCCTCAATCAGCCCCAGCATTTT
many	TRBV15	NA	TRBJ1-5	17	CATSRERAGRRYQPQHF	TGTGCCACCAGCAGAGAGAGGGCAGGGAGGAGGTATCAGCCCCAGCATTTT
NA	TRBV13	NA	TRBJ1-3	14	CASVLGRPGNTIYF	TGTGCCAGCGTCTTGGGCAGGCCTGGAAACACCATATATTTT
once	TRBV6-5	TRBD1	TRBJ1-6	14	CASSRTGGGSPLHF	TGTGCCAGCAGCCGGACAGGTGGAGGTTCACCCCTCCACTTT
NA	TRBV10-3	TRBD1	TRBJ1-2	15	CAISVGTGVGYGYTF	TGTGCCATCAGTGTAGGGACAGGGGTAGGGTATGGCTACACCTTC
NA	TRBV5-6	NA	TRBJ1-6	15	CASSFLTANNSPLHF	TGTGCCAGCAGCTTCCTTACAGCTAATAATTCACCCCTCCACTTT
NA	TRBV6-2/TRBV6-3	TRBD2	TRBJ2-7	14	CASSYPPGGHEQYF	TGTGCCAGCAGTTACCCCCCGGGGGGGCACGAGCAGTACTTC
NA	TRBV5-4	NA	TRBJ1-6	15	CASRLSQGGNSPLHF	TGTGCCAGCAGACTAAGCCAGGGAGGTAATTCACCCCTCCACTTT
few	TRBV3-1/TRBV3-2	NA	TRBJ2-2	16	CASSQEQEALRGELFF	TGTGCCAGCAGCCAAGAACAGGAAGCTCTGAGGGGGGAGCTGTTTTTT
NA	TRBV27	NA	TRBJ1-2	13	CASSSGRGFGYTF	TGTGCCAGCAGTTCAGGCAGGGGATTTGGCTACACCTTC